Below, 23 T cell receptor beta chains from the same sample are listed, as sequenced in a study of siplizumab effects on memory and regulatory T cells. TCRdb's copy holds only in-frame clones and misses some; the assay was immunoSEQ multiplex PCR. The repertoire holds some 81,000 clones, around 95% seen once, with approximately 18% in the top ten. Sequences were obtained from CD8+ T cells sorted from blood. The receptors come from a human donor in good health.

The chain recombines TRBV27 with TRBJ2-5; TRBD1 aligns across 7 bases. V trimming: 8 bases; J trimming: 5 bases; junction bases outside the gene matches: 11. From germline, CDR1 is MNHEY and CDR2 SMNVEV (reference sequence). The CDR3 spans 14 residues. The CDR3 here is CASWQGVGWETQYF. CDR3 bases: TGTGCCAGCTGGCAGGGGGTTGGATGGGAGACCCAGTACTTC.

Points on this clone: Other DNA sequences in this specimen translate into the identical CDR3. V gene TRBV7-9 combines with J gene TRBJ2-7; the D is unclear. Germline CDR1 is SEHNR and CDR2 is FQNEAQ (reference sequence). The CDR3 length is 12 residues. Trimming took off 5 bases at V and 1 base at J, with 6 bases between the two ends. DNA of the CDR3: TGTGCCAGCAGCGACGGTTCCTACGAGCAGTACTTC. Translating it yields CASSDGSYEQYF.

The V gene is TRBV2, the J gene TRBJ2-3; TRBD2 is a possible D gene (7 bases). Trimming shortened V by 11 bases and J by 0 bases, and 18 bases separated the two germline ends. The CDR3 totals 15 residues. Germline loops: CDR1 SNHLY, CDR2 FYNNEI. The CDR3 DNA follows: TGTGCCTGCCTGGGGGCGGGAGAAAGCACAGATACGCAGTATTTT. Protein: CACLGAGESTDTQYF.

This chain links TRBV5-6 with TRBJ2-7; D is uncertain. Trimming took off 0 bases at V and 2 bases at J, with 6 bases between the two ends. This CDR3 spans 13 amino acids. Germline-derived CDR1 and CDR2 are SGHDT and YYEEEE. The CDR3 DNA is TGTGCCAGCAGCTTGGTATCAGCCTACGAGCAGTACTTC. As protein: CASSLVSAYEQYF.

The gene calls are TRBV29-1 and TRBJ2-1, with 11 bases lining up with TRBD2. The germline gives CDR1 SQVTM, CDR2 ANQGSEA. This CDR3 has 15 amino acids. Trimming took 3 bases from V and 7 from J; bases not matched to a gene: 8. CDR3 in amino acids: CSVEGRGLAGNEQFF. DNA for the CDR3: TGCAGCGTTGAGGGTCGCGGACTAGCGGGTAATGAGCAGTTCTTC.

J is TRBJ2-3 and V is TRBV6-1; tentative D call: TRBD2 (7 bases). Trimming stripped 2 bases from V and 2 bases from J, with 17 bases between. Germline loops: CDR1 MNHNS, CDR2 SASEGT. The CDR3 consists of 17 residues. The CDR3 protein is CASSEIGGATSTDTQYF. The CDR3 DNA reads TGTGCCAGCAGTGAAATAGGGGGGGCCACCTCCACAGATACGCAGTATTTT.

This clone is a singleton in its sample. V gene TRBV4-1 combines with J gene TRBJ2-7, with TRBD2 as a possible D gene (6 bases). V was clipped by 0 bases and J by 2 bases, with 11 bases between them. Germline loops: CDR1 MGHRA, CDR2 YSYEKL. This CDR3 contains 15 residues. The CDR3 DNA follows: TGCGCCAGCAGCCAAGAGCTAGCGCTAACCTACGAGCAGTACTTC. It encodes CASSQELALTYEQYF.

This clone was seen only a few times. The chain links TRBV6-6 to TRBJ2-7; 10 positions agree with TRBD1. Germline V gene lookup returns CDR1 MNHNY and CDR2 SVGAGI (reference sequence). Losses at the gene ends were 7 bases for V and 4 bases for J; bases not matched to a gene: 4. There are 13 residues in the CDR3. The CDR3 protein is CASIDRGLYEQYF. CDR3 sequence (DNA): TGTGCCAGCATCGACAGGGGGCTGTACGAGCAGTACTTC.

The rearrangement uses TRBV5-5 and TRBJ1-2, with D possibly TRBD1 on 6 matching bases. V lost 2 bases to trimming and J lost 4 bases, with 9 bases between them. Germline CDR1 reads SGHKS; CDR2 reads YYEKEE (reference sequence). The CDR3 loop spans 13 amino acids. The CDR3 DNA follows: TGTGCCAGCAGCTTAGGACAGCTCTATGGCTACACCTTC. It yields the protein CASSLGQLYGYTF. The full variable domain, with the rest looked up from reference TRBV5-5 and TRBJ1-2, is DAGVTQSPTHLIKTRGQQVTLRCSPISGHKSVSWYQQVLGQGPQFIFQYYEKEERGRGNFPDRFSARQFPNYSSELNVNALLLGDSALYLCASSLGQLYGYTFGSGTRLTVV.

This clone has just one count. The gene calls are TRBV4-1 and TRBJ1-1, with 7 nucleotides matching TRBD1. This CDR3 spans 17 amino acids. CDR1 and CDR2 (germline): MGHRA, YSYEKL. V lost 6 bases, J lost 3 bases, and 16 bases stayed unmatched. The chain's CDR3 is CASRYRRDSGIDTEAFF. DNA of the CDR3: TGCGCCAGCAGATATAGACGGGACAGCGGAATTGACACTGAAGCTTTCTTT.

The genes are TRBV6-5 and TRBJ2-7; a weak D match, TRBD2 (5 bases). Germline V gene lookup returns CDR1 MNHEY and CDR2 SVGAGI. The V and J ends lost 2 bases and 5 bases respectively, with 10 bases between them. The CDR3 consists of 13 residues. In DNA form, the CDR3 reads TGTGCCAGCAGTTACGAGGGCTGGGACGAGCAGTACTTC. It translates to CASSYEGWDEQYF.

V is TRBV6-8 and J is TRBJ2-7; D is uncertain. Germline CDR1 reads MNHGY; CDR2 reads SAAAGT. Trimming left V 2 bases short and J 4 bases short, with 15 bases between. The CDR3 runs 15 residues. CDR3 residues: CASSYQSGFEYEQYF. The CDR3 DNA follows: TGTGCCAGCAGTTACCAGTCCGGTTTCGAGTACGAGCAGTACTTC.

This clone was observed once. The V gene is TRBV19, the J gene TRBJ1-5; 9 nucleotides align to TRBD1. Trimming cost V 3 bases and J 7 bases; bases outside gene matches: 13. Per germline, CDR1 LNHDA and CDR2 SQIVND (reference sequence). This CDR3 has 17 residues. CDR3 region: CASSIYPTGQGGQPQHF. CDR3 coding DNA: TGTGCCAGTAGTATTTATCCCACGGGACAGGGTGGCCAGCCCCAGCATTTT. The whole variable domain, filled in from reference TRBV19 and TRBJ1-5, reads DGGITQSPKYLFRKEGQNVTLSCEQNLNHDAMYWYRQDPGQGLRLIYYSQIVNDFQKGDIAEGYSVSREKKESFPLTVTSAQKNPTAFYLCASSIYPTGQGGQPQHFGDGTRLSIL.

The chain carries TRBV4-1 and TRBJ2-1; tentative D call: TRBD2 (5 bases). V lost 0 bases and J 4 bases, leaving 13 bases between the germline ends. The length of the CDR3 is 16 residues. Per the germline V gene, CDR1 is MGHRA and CDR2 is YSYEKL. Here the CDR3 reads CASSQDRSGVYNEQFF. In nucleotides, the CDR3 is TGCGCCAGCAGCCAAGATAGGAGCGGAGTTTACAATGAGCAGTTCTTC.

This sequence joins TRBV27 and TRBJ2-3, with TRBD2 matching 11 bases. The trim removed 4 bases at V and 2 bases at J, leaving 8 bases unmatched. CDR3 length: 17 residues. CDR1 is MNHEY and CDR2 is SMNVEV in the germline V gene (reference sequence). CDR3 protein: CASSSPWTSGFTDTQYF. The CDR3 DNA reads as TGTGCCAGCAGTTCCCCTTGGACTAGCGGGTTCACAGATACGCAGTATTTT.

This sequence joins TRBV7-6 and TRBJ2-3, with D tentatively TRBD1 (5 bases). This CDR3 comprises 14 residues. V gave up 1 base and J gave up 1 base, with 6 bases separating them. Germline CDR1 is SGHVS and CDR2 is FNYEAQ. The CDR3 here is CASSLVQGTDTQYF. CDR3 DNA sequence: TGTGCCAGCAGCTTAGTACAGGGCACAGATACGCAGTATTTT. Full variable domain (outside the CDR3, taken from reference TRBV7-6 and TRBJ2-3): GAGVSQSPRYKVTKRGQDVALRCDPISGHVSLYWYRQALGQGPEFLTYFNYEAQQDKSGLPNDRFSAERPEGSISTLTIQRTEQRDSAMYRCASSLVQGTDTQYFGPGTRLTVL.

The chain has TRBV19 and TRBJ2-1; D is perhaps TRBD2 (6 bases). Germline CDR1 LNHDA, CDR2 SQIVND (reference sequence). The germline V and J ends were trimmed by 0 bases and 5 bases, with 17 bases remaining between them. The CDR3 totals 17 residues. The CDR3 region has the DNA TGTGCCAGTAGTATAGACCCTTGGGGGGAATGGGACAATGAGCAGTTCTTC. Translated, it gives CASSIDPWGEWDNEQFF.

The CDR3 DNA is TGTGCCAGCAGCGGGACCCGGGACAAGTTTCACTCTGGAAACACCATATATTTT. This sequence encodes CASSGTRDKFHSGNTIYF. This sequence joins TRBV9 and TRBJ1-3; D perhaps matches TRBD1 (6 bases). CDR1 and CDR2 from the germline V gene are SGDLS and YYNGEE. The CDR3 sequence is 18 residues long. Trimming removed 3 bases at V and 0 bases at J, with 19 bases between.

The chain joins TRBV2 to TRBJ2-7, with a tentative D call TRBD2 (5 bases). Germline CDR1 SNHLY, CDR2 FYNNEI. The CDR3 sequence is 15 residues long. V lost 2 bases, J lost 4 bases, and 15 bases lay in between. In DNA form, the CDR3 reads TGTGCCAGCAGTGAAATGAGGGATGGAGCTTACGAGCAGTACTTC. Amino acids: CASSEMRDGAYEQYF.

The chain is built from TRBV12-5 and TRBJ2-3, with TRBD2 matching 10 bases. The length of the CDR3 is 17 residues. Germline loops: CDR1 LGHNT, CDR2 FRNRAP. Unmatched junction bases numbered 11, after V lost 5 bases and J lost 3 bases. The CDR3 is CASGPRSGRGSTDTQYF. In DNA, the CDR3 is TGTGCTAGTGGTCCCCGGAGCGGGAGGGGCTCGACAGATACGCAGTATTTT.

The chain has TRBV18 and TRBJ2-3; D is uncertain. CDR1 is KGHSH and CDR2 is LQKENI in the germline V gene. The CDR3 runs 13 residues. V was cut by 1 base and J by 0 bases, with 2 bases left in between. CDR3 DNA: TGTGCCAGCTCACCACTTAGCACAGATACGCAGTATTTT. Protein: CASSPLSTDTQYF.

The chain uses TRBV5-4 and TRBJ2-7; 7 nucleotides line up with TRBD2. The CDR3 runs to 14 residues. Looked up from germline, CDR1 is SGHNT and CDR2 is YYREEE (reference sequence). Trimming cost V 4 bases and J 3 bases; bases outside gene matches: 7. CDR3 in DNA: TGTGCCAGCAGCCCGGCTAGCGGAGGCTACGAGCAGTACTTC. Its protein is CASSPASGGYEQYF.

The chain recombines TRBV7-9 with TRBJ1-2, with D maybe TRBD1 (5 bases). Trimming shortened V by 5 bases and J by 3 bases, and 13 bases separated the two germline ends. This CDR3 has 14 amino acids. The germline V gene has CDR1 SEHNR and CDR2 FQNEAQ (reference sequence). CDR3 protein: CASSPLEGYYGYTF. Here the CDR3 DNA reads TGTGCCAGCAGCCCACTGGAGGGGTACTATGGCTACACCTTC.